Below, 26 T cell receptor beta chains from the same sample are listed, as sequenced in a study of CD8 T cells in ankylosing spondylitis (TCRdb year 2017). The library was made by 5' RACE. Sequencing took place on an Illumina HiSeq 2500. TCRdb reanalyzed the raw reads on its own, using fastp at Q25 for trimming and MiXCR for clone calling, and kept in-frame beta chains. CDR3 protein sequences are deduplicated, and each keeps its most common genes and DNA. The table for this sample lists tens of thousands of distinct CDR3 sequences; about 6% of them were counted only once. The ten largest clones represent roughly 4.8% of the sample. Sequences were obtained from synovial fluid, either unsorted or a sorted T cell fraction (not recorded which). Receptors originate from a male donor with ankylosing spondylitis.

The chain couples TRBV6-1 to TRBJ2-3; no clear D gene. The CDR3 has 13 residues. Between the trimmed V and J ends, which lost 7 bases and 1 base, there was a span of 9 bases. CDR1 is MNHNS, CDR2 SASEGT, per germline. For the CDR3, the DNA is TGTGCCAGCAACCCTATCGGCACAGATACGCAGTATTTT. Translated, it gives CASNPIGTDTQYF.

Many counts were recorded for this clonotype. The chain joins TRBV7-8 to TRBJ2-1, with unresolved D. Germline V CDR1 and CDR2: SGHVS, FQNEAQ. This CDR3 spans 14 amino acids. V was trimmed by 2 bases and J by 3 bases, leaving 8 bases between them. CDR3 residues: CASSLLASYNEQFF. CDR3 in DNA: TGTGCCAGCAGCTTATTGGCCAGCTACAATGAGCAGTTCTTC.

The rearrangement uses TRBV25-1 and TRBJ2-7; D may correspond to TRBD1 or TRBD2 (6 bases each). Germline-derived CDR1 and CDR2 are MGHDK and SYGVNS. This CDR3 is 16 amino acids long. V lost 1 base and J 4 bases, leaving 17 bases between the germline ends. The CDR3, as DNA: TGTGCCAGCAGTGAATTCGAGGCCAGGGGAGGATACGAGCAGTACTTC. Residues: CASSEFEARGGYEQYF.

This clonotype was seen many times. The chain recombines TRBV7-6 with TRBJ1-3, with D maybe TRBD1 (5 bases). Looked up from germline, CDR1 is SGHVS and CDR2 is FNYEAQ. The CDR3 contains 15 residues. Trimming took 3 bases from V and 2 from J, leaving 11 bases between them. The CDR3 DNA follows: TGTGCCAGCAGCTTTGGGGACCTCACTGGAAACACCATATATTTT. Its protein product is CASSFGDLTGNTIYF. The full variable domain, its missing parts supplied by reference TRBV7-6 and TRBJ1-3, is GAGVSQSPRYKVTKRGQDVALRCDPISGHVSLYWYRQALGQGPEFLTYFNYEAQQDKSGLPNDRFSAERPEGSISTLTIQRTEQRDSAMYRCASSFGDLTGNTIYFGEGSWLTVV.

V gene TRBV5-8 combines with J gene TRBJ1-2; D remains unclear. The CDR3 length is 12 residues. Germline-derived CDR1 and CDR2 are SGHTS and YDEGEE. The V end was cut by 0 bases, the J end by 8 bases, with 8 bases between. The CDR3 loop reads CASSLEVVGYTF. DNA of the CDR3: TGTGCCAGCAGCTTGGAGGTGGTAGGCTACACCTTC.

Many counts were recorded for this clonotype. The gene calls are TRBV7-9 and TRBJ2-1, with TRBD2 matching over 7 bases. The CDR3 spans 16 residues. The V gene end was trimmed by 4 bases and the J gene end by 1 base; junction bases not matched to a gene: 7. The germline gives CDR1 SEHNR, CDR2 FQNEAQ (reference sequence). CDR3 nucleotide sequence: TGTGCCAGCAGCTGGAGGACTAGTCAGTCCTACAATGAGCAGTTCTTC. Protein: CASSWRTSQSYNEQFF. Full variable domain (remainder filled in from reference TRBV7-9 and TRBJ2-1): DTGVSQNPRHKITKRGQNVTFRCDPISEHNRLYWYRQTLGQGPEFLTYFQNEAQLEKSRLLSDRFSAERPKGSFSTLEIQRTEQGDSAMYLCASSWRTSQSYNEQFFGPGTRLTVL.

This clonotype came up a few times. This chain connects TRBV18 to TRBJ1-5; D gene ambiguous. This CDR3 is built from 15 residues. CDR1 is KGHSH and CDR2 is LQKENI in the germline V gene. V was clipped by 2 bases and J by 8 bases, with 16 bases between them. CDR3 loop: CASSPRRQSQEPQHF. The CDR3, as DNA: TGTGCCAGCTCACCAAGGCGCCAGTCGCAGGAGCCCCAGCATTTT.

This clonotype was found many times. The V call is TRBV2, the J call TRBJ2-1; D unresolved. Germline CDR1 SNHLY, CDR2 FYNNEI. V dropped 0 bases and J dropped 4 bases, with 13 bases sitting between them. The CDR3 extends over 16 amino acids. Here the CDR3 DNA reads TGTGCCAGCAGTGAAGCACCAGGCGAGATTTACAATGAGCAGTTCTTC. Translating it yields CASSEAPGEIYNEQFF.

This clonotype came up many times. The CDR3: CASSPNRGLGTQYF. In DNA form, the CDR3 reads TGTGCCAGCAGCCCGAACAGGGGATTGGGGACCCAGTACTTC. The rearrangement uses TRBV28 and TRBJ2-5; 7 bases fit TRBD1. Germline-derived CDR1 and CDR2 are MDHEN and SYDVKM. The length of the CDR3 is 14 residues. The V segment lost 6 bases and the J segment 7 bases; nucleotides outside the gene matches: 11.

This clonotype has ten or more counts. The gene calls are TRBV2 and TRBJ2-2, with 7 bases identical to TRBD2. The CDR3 contains 14 residues. V was clipped by 3 bases and J by 3 bases; unmatched bases: 1. The germline V gene has CDR1 SNHLY and CDR2 FYNNEI. CDR3 in amino acids: CASSDRGDTGELFF. CDR3 DNA sequence: TGTGCCAGCAGTGATCGGGGGGACACCGGGGAGCTGTTTTTT.

Many counts were recorded for this clonotype. This rearrangement joins TRBV5-1 to TRBJ1-1; D perhaps matches TRBD1 (5 bases). Per the germline V gene, CDR1 is SGHRS and CDR2 is YFSETQ. Trimming removed 4 bases from V and 10 bases from J, with 20 bases in between. The CDR3 runs 14 residues. The chain's CDR3 is CASSPERGGVGAFF. The CDR3, as DNA: TGCGCCAGCAGCCCGGAACGTGGGGGAGTTGGAGCTTTCTTT.

The table lists this clonotype with many counts. The chain is built from TRBV5-5 and TRBJ2-1, with 7 bases matching TRBD1. Germline V gene sequence: CDR1 SGHKS, CDR2 YYEKEE (reference sequence). The CDR3 runs to 15 residues. V lost 4 bases, J lost 9 bases, and 13 bases stayed unmatched. This CDR3 reads CASSLTGEGASEQFF. The CDR3 coding sequence is TGTGCCAGCAGCCTTACAGGGGAAGGTGCTTCTGAGCAGTTCTTC.

The J gene is TRBJ1-5, the V gene TRBV18; D is unclear. V was pared by 5 bases and J by 0 bases, with 11 bases between. CDR1 KGHSH and CDR2 LQKENI come from the germline V gene. The CDR3 contains 15 residues. CDR3 amino acids: CASSSQADSNQPQHF. DNA for the CDR3: TGTGCCAGCTCATCCCAAGCAGATAGCAATCAGCCCCAGCATTTT. The full variable domain, rest sourced from reference TRBV18 and TRBJ1-5, is NAGVMQNPRHLVRRRGQEARLRCSPMKGHSHVYWYRQLPEEGLKFMVYLQKENIIDESGMPKERFSAEFPKEGPSILRIQQVVRGDSAAYFCASSSQADSNQPQHFGDGTRLSIL.

This clonotype has a count of ten or more. The gene calls are TRBV6-6 and TRBJ1-3; D unclear. V lost 2 bases and J lost 0, with 2 bases in between. Germline CDR1 reads MNHNY; CDR2 reads SVGAGI (reference sequence). CDR3 length equals 13 residues. The CDR3 sequence: CASSYSSGNTIYF. The CDR3 coding sequence is TGTGCCAGCAGTTACAGCTCTGGAAACACCATATATTTT.

Many counts were recorded for this clonotype. The chain combines TRBV5-1 with TRBJ2-7; 9 bases match TRBD1. CDR3 size: 15 residues. The germline V gene has CDR1 SGHRS and CDR2 YFSETQ. With 5 bases clipped from V and 1 base from J, the junction kept 7 bases outside the gene matches. The CDR3 loop is CASRKDRGQSYEQYF. DNA for the CDR3: TGCGCCAGCAGGAAGGACAGGGGTCAGTCCTACGAGCAGTACTTC. Variable domain in full (rest from reference TRBV5-1 and TRBJ2-7): KAGVTQTPRYLIKTRGQQVTLSCSPISGHRSVSWYQQTPGQGLQFLFEYFSETQRNKGNFPGRFSGRQFSNSRSEMNVSTLELGDSALYLCASRKDRGQSYEQYFGPGTRLTVT.

This chain uses TRBV3-1 with TRBJ2-1, with 11 positions matching TRBD2. V trimming: 2 bases; J trimming: 10 bases; junction bases outside the gene matches: 10. From germline, CDR1 is LGHDT and CDR2 YNNKEL (reference sequence). This CDR3 is built from 16 residues. The CDR3 DNA reads as TGTGCCAGCAGCCAAACCCCGAGGGTAGCGGGAGGGGAGCAGTTCTTC. Protein: CASSQTPRVAGGEQFF.

This clonotype has at least ten counts. The rearrangement joins TRBV10-3 to TRBJ2-1, with 11 bases fitting TRBD2. J gave up 1 base and V 0 bases, and 2 bases lay outside the gene matches. Germline lookup yields CDR1 ENHRY and CDR2 SYGVKD. This CDR3 spans 17 amino acids. The DNA for the CDR3 is TGTGCCATCAGTGAGTCCACTAGCGGGAGTTCCTACAATGAGCAGTTCTTC. It is translated as CAISESTSGSSYNEQFF.

This clonotype has only a few counts. The chain couples TRBV30 to TRBJ2-1; D is unclear. Trimming took off 1 base at V and 7 bases at J, with 5 bases between the two ends. The CDR3 has 11 residues. Germline V gene sequence: CDR1 GTSNPN, CDR2 SVGIG (reference sequence). CDR3 region: CAWSGMNEQFF. The CDR3 nucleotides are TGTGCCTGGAGTGGGATGAATGAGCAGTTCTTC.

This clonotype was picked up a small number of times. This chain connects TRBV30 to TRBJ1-1; possible D gene TRBD1, 6 bases. The germline gives CDR1 GTSNPN, CDR2 SVGIG (reference sequence). Trimming removed 5 bases from V and 6 bases from J, with 16 bases in between. The CDR3 is 13 amino acids. As DNA, the CDR3 is TGTGCCTGGTACGGGACAACCCCACCTGAAGCTTTCTTT. Its protein is CAWYGTTPPEAFF.

This clonotype has a count of ten or more. The gene calls are TRBV27 and TRBJ2-3; the D gene is possibly TRBD2 (5 bases). The CDR3 runs to 13 residues. Per germline, CDR1 MNHEY and CDR2 SMNVEV (reference sequence). V lost 6 bases and J 1 base, leaving 8 bases between the germline ends. The CDR3 DNA reads as TGTGCCAGCAGGGGGAGAGGCACAGATACGCAGTATTTT. The encoded protein is CASRGRGTDTQYF.

At least ten counts were recorded for this clonotype. This rearrangement joins TRBV15 to TRBJ2-5; TRBD1 agrees at 9 bases. The CDR3 contains 16 residues. Trimming at V came to 2 bases and at J to 5 bases, leaving 9 bases not matched to a gene. Germline assignment: CDR1 LNHNV and CDR2 YYDKDF (reference sequence). CDR3 DNA: TGTGCCACCAGCAGAAAACCCGGGACAGGGATGGAGACCCAGTACTTC. Its protein product is CATSRKPGTGMETQYF.

This clonotype was recorded many times. The genes are TRBV29-1 and TRBJ1-5, with 7 bases matching TRBD1. Looked up from germline, CDR1 is SQVTM and CDR2 is ANQGSEA. The CDR3 is 13 residues long. V shed 4 bases and J 6 bases; nucleotides not matched to a gene: 6. CDR3 region: CSVGEGAAQPQHF. DNA for the CDR3: TGCAGCGTTGGAGAGGGGGCGGCTCAGCCCCAGCATTTT.

The chain is built from TRBV2 and TRBJ1-1; 8 bases line up with TRBD1. V shed 5 bases, J shed 10 bases, and the junction held 6 bases outside the gene matches. The CDR3 runs 12 residues. Germline V gene data show CDR1 as SNHLY and CDR2 as FYNNEI. This chain's CDR3 is CASSLRQGRAFF. The CDR3 coding sequence is TGTGCCAGCAGTCTAAGACAGGGGCGAGCTTTCTTT.

By its share, this clonotype is medium-sized (0.01 to 0.1%). The chain employs TRBV11-3 and TRBJ2-1; 10 positions match TRBD2. This CDR3 has 18 amino acids. The germline V gene has CDR1 SGHNT and CDR2 YENEEA. V trimming: 2 bases; J trimming: 0 bases; junction bases outside the gene matches: 7. The CDR3 sequence: CASSLQSAGGPSYNEQFF. For the CDR3, the DNA is TGTGCCAGCAGCTTACAGTCAGCGGGAGGGCCCTCCTACAATGAGCAGTTCTTC.

This chain uses TRBV5-5 with TRBJ1-5; D possibly corresponds to TRBD1 (5 bases). The germline V gene encodes CDR1 SGHKS and CDR2 YYEKEE (reference sequence). The CDR3 loop spans 15 amino acids. V was clipped by 1 base and J by 6 bases, with 14 bases between them. CDR3 amino acids: CASSLNGGGAQPQHF. The DNA of the CDR3 is TGTGCCAGCAGCTTGAACGGGGGAGGGGCTCAGCCCCAGCATTTT.

The chain carries TRBV18 and TRBJ2-7; D is uncertain. Trimming stripped 1 base from V and 8 bases from J, with 21 bases between. Germline lookup yields CDR1 KGHSH and CDR2 LQKENI. This CDR3 spans 16 amino acids. CDR3 in DNA: TGTGCCAGCTCACCACGGAGTGGAACTGACGTATACAAGCAGTACTTC. Protein product: CASSPRSGTDVYKQYF. Variable domain in full (rest from reference TRBV18 and TRBJ2-7): NAGVMQNPRHLVRRRGQEARLRCSPMKGHSHVYWYRQLPEEGLKFMVYLQKENIIDESGMPKERFSAEFPKEGPSILRIQQVVRGDSAAYFCASSPRSGTDVYKQYFGPGTRLTVT.